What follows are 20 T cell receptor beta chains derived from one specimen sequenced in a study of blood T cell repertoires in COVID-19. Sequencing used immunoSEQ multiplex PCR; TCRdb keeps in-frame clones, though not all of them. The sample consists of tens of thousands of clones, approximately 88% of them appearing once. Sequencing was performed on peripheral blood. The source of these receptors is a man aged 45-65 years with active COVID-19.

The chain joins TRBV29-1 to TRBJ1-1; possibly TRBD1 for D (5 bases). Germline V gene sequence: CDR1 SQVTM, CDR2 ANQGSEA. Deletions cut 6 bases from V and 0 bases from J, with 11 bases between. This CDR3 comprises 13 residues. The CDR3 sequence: CSVPWGVNTEAFF. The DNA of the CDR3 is TGCAGCGTCCCCTGGGGGGTGAACACTGAAGCTTTCTTT.

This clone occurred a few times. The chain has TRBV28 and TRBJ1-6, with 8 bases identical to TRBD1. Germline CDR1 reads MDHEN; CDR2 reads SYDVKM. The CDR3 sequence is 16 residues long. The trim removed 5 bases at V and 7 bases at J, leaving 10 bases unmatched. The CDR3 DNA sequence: TGTGCCAGCAGTGTACCTATCACAGGGGGGAATTCACCCCTCCACTTT. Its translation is CASSVPITGGNSPLHF.

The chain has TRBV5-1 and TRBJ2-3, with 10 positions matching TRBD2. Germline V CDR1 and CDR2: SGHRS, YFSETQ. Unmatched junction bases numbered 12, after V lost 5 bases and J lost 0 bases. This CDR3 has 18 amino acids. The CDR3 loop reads CASRGGASGSLSTDTQYF. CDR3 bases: TGCGCCAGCAGGGGAGGGGCTAGCGGGAGCCTTAGCACAGATACGCAGTATTTT.

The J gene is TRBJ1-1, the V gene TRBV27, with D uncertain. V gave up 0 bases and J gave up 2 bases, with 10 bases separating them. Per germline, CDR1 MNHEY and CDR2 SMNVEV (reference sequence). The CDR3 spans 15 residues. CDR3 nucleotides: TGTGCCAGCAGTTTATCGAGGATGGCAAACACTGAAGCTTTCTTT. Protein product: CASSLSRMANTEAFF.

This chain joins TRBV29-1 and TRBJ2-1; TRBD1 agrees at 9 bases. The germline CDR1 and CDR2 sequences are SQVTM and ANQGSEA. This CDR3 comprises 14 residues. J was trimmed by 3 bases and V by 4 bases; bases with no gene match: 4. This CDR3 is CSVVRDRDYNEQFF. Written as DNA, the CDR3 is TGCAGCGTTGTACGGGACAGGGACTACAATGAGCAGTTCTTC.

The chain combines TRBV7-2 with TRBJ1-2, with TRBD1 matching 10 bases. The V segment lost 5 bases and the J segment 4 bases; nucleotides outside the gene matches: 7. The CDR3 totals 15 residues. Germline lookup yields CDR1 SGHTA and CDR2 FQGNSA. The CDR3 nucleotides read TGTGCCAGCAGCGCGGGACAGGGGCCGGGCTATGGCTACACCTTC. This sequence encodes CASSAGQGPGYGYTF.

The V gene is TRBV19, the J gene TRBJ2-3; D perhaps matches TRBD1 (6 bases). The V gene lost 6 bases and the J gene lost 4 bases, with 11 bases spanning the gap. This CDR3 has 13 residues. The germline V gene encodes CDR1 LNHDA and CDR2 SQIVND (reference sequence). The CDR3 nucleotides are TGTGCCAGTAGAGTATCAGGGGCAGATACGCAGTATTTT. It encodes CASRVSGADTQYF. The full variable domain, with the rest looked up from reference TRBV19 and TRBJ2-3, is DGGITQSPKYLFRKEGQNVTLSCEQNLNHDAMYWYRQDPGQGLRLIYYSQIVNDFQKGDIAEGYSVSREKKESFPLTVTSAQKNPTAFYLCASRVSGADTQYFGPGTRLTVL.

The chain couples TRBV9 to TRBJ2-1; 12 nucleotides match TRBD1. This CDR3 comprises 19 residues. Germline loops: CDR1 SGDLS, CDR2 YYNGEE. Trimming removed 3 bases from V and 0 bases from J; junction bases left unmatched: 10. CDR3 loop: CASSAWGQGAQISYNEQFF. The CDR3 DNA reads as TGTGCCAGCAGCGCTTGGGGACAGGGGGCGCAGATCTCCTACAATGAGCAGTTCTTC.

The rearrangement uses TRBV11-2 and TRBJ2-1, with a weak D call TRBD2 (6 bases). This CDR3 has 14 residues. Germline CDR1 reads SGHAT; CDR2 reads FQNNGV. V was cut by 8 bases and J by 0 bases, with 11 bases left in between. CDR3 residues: CASLGSSSYNEQFF. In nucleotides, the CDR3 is TGTGCCAGCCTCGGGAGTAGCTCCTACAATGAGCAGTTCTTC.

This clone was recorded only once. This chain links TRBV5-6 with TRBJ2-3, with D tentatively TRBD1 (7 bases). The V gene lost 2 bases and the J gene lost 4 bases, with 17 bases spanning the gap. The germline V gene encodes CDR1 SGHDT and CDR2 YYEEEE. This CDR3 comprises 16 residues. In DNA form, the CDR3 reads TGTGCCAGCAGCTTAGGGGGCGGGATAGCCGCAGATACGCAGTATTTT. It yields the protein CASSLGGGIAADTQYF.

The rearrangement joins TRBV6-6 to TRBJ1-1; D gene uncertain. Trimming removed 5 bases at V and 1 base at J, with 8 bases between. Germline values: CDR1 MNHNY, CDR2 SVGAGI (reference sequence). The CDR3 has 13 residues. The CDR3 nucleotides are TGTGCCAGCAGTCCTCAGGAGAACACTGAAGCTTTCTTT. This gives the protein CASSPQENTEAFF.

CDR3: CASSPQGFRGDEQYF. CDR3 in DNA: TGTGCCAGCAGCCCACAGGGGTTTCGTGGCGACGAGCAGTACTTC. The V gene is TRBV7-3, the J gene TRBJ2-7; TRBD1 matches 7 bases. This CDR3 has 15 amino acids. V trimming: 5 bases; J trimming: 5 bases; junction bases outside the gene matches: 12. Germline V gene sequence: CDR1 SGHTA, CDR2 FQGTGA.

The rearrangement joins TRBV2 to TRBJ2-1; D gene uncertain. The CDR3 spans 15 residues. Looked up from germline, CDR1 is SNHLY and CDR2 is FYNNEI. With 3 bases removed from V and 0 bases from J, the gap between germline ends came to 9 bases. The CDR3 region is CASSEVQISYNEQFF. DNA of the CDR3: TGTGCCAGCAGTGAGGTCCAGATCTCCTACAATGAGCAGTTCTTC. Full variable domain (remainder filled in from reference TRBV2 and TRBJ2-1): EPEVTQTPSHQVTQMGQEVILRCVPISNHLYFYWYRQILGQKVEFLVSFYNNEISEKSEIFDDQFSVERPDGSNFTLKIRSTKLEDSAMYFCASSEVQISYNEQFFGPGTRLTVL.

The CDR3 reads CASSLTTGEAFF. Written as DNA, the CDR3 is TGTGCCAGCAGCCTAACTACAGGGGAGGCTTTCTTT. The rearrangement links TRBV7-8 to TRBJ1-1, with 7 bases lining up with TRBD1. V lost 5 bases to trimming and J lost 11 bases; unmatched junction nucleotides: 8. Germline CDR1 SGHVS, CDR2 FQNEAQ. CDR3 length: 12 amino acids.

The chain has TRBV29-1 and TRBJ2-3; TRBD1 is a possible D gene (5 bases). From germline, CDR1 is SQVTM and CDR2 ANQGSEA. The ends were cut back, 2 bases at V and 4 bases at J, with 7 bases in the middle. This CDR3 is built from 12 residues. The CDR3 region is CSVERGPDTQYF. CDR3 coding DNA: TGCAGCGTTGAAAGGGGCCCAGATACGCAGTATTTT.

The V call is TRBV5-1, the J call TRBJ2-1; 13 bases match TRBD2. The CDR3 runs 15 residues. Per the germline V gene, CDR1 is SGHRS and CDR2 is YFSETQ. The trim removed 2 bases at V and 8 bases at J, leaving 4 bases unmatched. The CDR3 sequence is CASSFTSGREYEQFF. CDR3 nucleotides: TGCGCCAGCAGCTTTACTAGCGGGAGGGAGTATGAGCAGTTCTTC. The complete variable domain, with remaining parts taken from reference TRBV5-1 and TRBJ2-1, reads KAGVTQTPRYLIKTRGQQVTLSCSPISGHRSVSWYQQTPGQGLQFLFEYFSETQRNKGNFPGRFSGRQFSNSRSEMNVSTLELGDSALYLCASSFTSGREYEQFFGPGTRLTVL.

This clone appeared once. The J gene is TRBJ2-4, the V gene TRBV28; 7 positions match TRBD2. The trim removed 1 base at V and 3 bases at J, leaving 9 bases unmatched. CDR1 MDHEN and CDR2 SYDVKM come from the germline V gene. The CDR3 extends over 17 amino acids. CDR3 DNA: TGTGCCAGCAGTTTATCCTGGCGGGAGTGGGTCAAAAACATTCAGTACTTC. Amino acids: CASSLSWREWVKNIQYF.

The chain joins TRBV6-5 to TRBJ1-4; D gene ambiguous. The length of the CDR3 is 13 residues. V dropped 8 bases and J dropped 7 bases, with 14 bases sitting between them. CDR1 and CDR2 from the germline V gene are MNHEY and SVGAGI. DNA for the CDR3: TGTGCCAGCCTTAGCGGAACGGGTGAAAAACTGTTTTTT. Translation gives CASLSGTGEKLFF.

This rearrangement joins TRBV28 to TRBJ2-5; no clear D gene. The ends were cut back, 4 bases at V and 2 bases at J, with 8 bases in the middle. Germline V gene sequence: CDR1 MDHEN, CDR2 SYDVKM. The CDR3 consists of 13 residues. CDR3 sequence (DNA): TGTGCCAGCAGTTGGCCAGGACAAGAGACCCAGTACTTC. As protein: CASSWPGQETQYF. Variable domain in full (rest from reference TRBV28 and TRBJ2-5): DVKVTQSSRYLVKRTGEKVFLECVQDMDHENMFWYRQDPGLGLRLIYFSYDVKMKEKGDIPEGYSVSREKKERFSLILESASTNQTSMYLCASSWPGQETQYFGPGTRLLVL.

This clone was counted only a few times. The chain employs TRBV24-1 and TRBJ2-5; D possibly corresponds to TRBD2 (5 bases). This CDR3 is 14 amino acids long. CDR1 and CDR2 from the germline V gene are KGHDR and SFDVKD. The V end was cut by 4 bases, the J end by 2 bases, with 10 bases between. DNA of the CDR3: TGTGCCACCAGTGAAGCGGACGGACAAGAGACCCAGTACTTC. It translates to CATSEADGQETQYF.